This T cell receptor beta chain was sequenced for a study of cytomegalovirus exposure and HLA in healthy donors. The study, taken as a whole, reports: It was confirmed in vitro that three of the CMV-associated chains were specific for CMV antigens. In a later analysis, at a false discovery rate of 0.05, about 17,000 TCR beta sequences matched HLA alleles. TCR beta V- and J-gene trimming, according to a later analysis, was linked to a missense DCLRE1C variant.

The PCR had 60 Vbeta and 13 Jbeta primers. Generated by immunoSEQ multiplex PCR, the TCRdb table keeps only in-frame clones and is missing some. The profile shows more than 110,000 clones, roughly four fifths of them singletons. The CDR3 contains 14 residues. Germline CDR1 reads SGHTA; CDR2 reads FQGNSA. Trimming took 3 bases from V and 1 from J; bases not matched to a gene: 3. This clone was observed a single time. Its antigen remains unknown. V and J are TRBV7-2 and TRBJ2-7; TRBD1 matches 7 bases. This clonotype originated in a man aged 35 to 55 in good health and CMV-seropositive. The sequenced sample consisted of PBMCs. Here the CDR3 reads CASSFQTGSYEQYF. The CDR3 bases are TGTGCCAGCAGCTTTCAGACAGGGTCCTACGAGCAGTACTTC.